This TCR beta chain originates from a study of T cell changes during pregnancy in multiple sclerosis. V dropped 4 bases and J dropped 0; count of bases not matched to a gene: 5. Germline assignment: CDR1 MNHEY and CDR2 SMNVEV (reference sequence). CDR3 size: 16 residues. Clones were sequenced by immunoSEQ multiplex PCR, and TCRdb holds only the in-frame ones, with some missing. The sample records around 44,000 clones, 88% being singletons. The sequencing here drew on CD4+ T cells from peripheral blood mononuclear cells, taken in the second trimester of pregnancy. This chain joins TRBV27 and TRBJ1-5; TRBD1 agrees at 8 bases. The TCR was taken from a female donor with multiple sclerosis, enrolled in a pregnancy study. CDR3 DNA: TGTGCCAGCAGTTCCGCGACAGGGGTTAGCAATCAGCCCCAGCATTTT. Its protein product is CASSSATGVSNQPQHF.